The text below deals with one TCR beta chain. These data belong to a study of blood T cell repertoires in COVID-19. Data came from immunoSEQ multiplex PCR; TCRdb stores just in-frame clones and leaves some out. The sample lists over 130,000 clones, 70% to 90% occurring once. The sample comprised peripheral blood. This TCR came from a man aged 45 to 65 with acute or convalescent COVID-19.

The CDR3 region is CASSEALPGDTDTQYF. CDR3 coding DNA: TGTGCCAGCAGTGAAGCGCTTCCAGGGGACACAGATACGCAGTATTTT. The chain uses TRBV2 and TRBJ2-3; TRBD1 is a possible D gene (6 bases). Trimming took off 0 bases at V and 2 bases at J, with 12 bases between the two ends. In germline, CDR1 is SNHLY, CDR2 FYNNEI. The length of the CDR3 is 16 residues.